One sample yielded the 3 T cell receptor beta chains listed below, sequenced in a study of OX40 agonist ivuxolimab in advanced cancers. The method was immunoSEQ multiplex PCR; TCRdb's version includes in-frame clones alone and lacks a portion of them. The sample comprises around 85,000 clones, about 90% of which are singletons, and around 1.5% rests with the top ten. This specimen was CD4+ or CD8+ T cells sorted from blood, taken in a trial of the OX40 agonist ivuxolimab. The source of these receptors is an adult with an advanced solid tumor such as melanoma, head and neck, liver or kidney cancer.

This chain uses TRBV4-1 with TRBJ1-2; 8 bases match TRBD1. The CDR3 has 14 residues. The V gene end was trimmed by 4 bases and the J gene end by 7 bases; junction bases not matched to a gene: 8. The germline V gene has CDR1 MGHRA and CDR2 YSYEKL. The CDR3 DNA follows: TGCGCCAGCAGCCGAACTGGACAGGGACCTGGCTACACCTTC. Encoded protein: CASSRTGQGPGYTF.

The genes are TRBV30 and TRBJ1-5; weak D call: TRBD1 (5 bases). Per germline, CDR1 GTSNPN and CDR2 SVGIG (reference sequence). V dropped 7 bases and J dropped 1 base, with 8 bases sitting between them. The CDR3 consists of 12 residues. This CDR3 is CAYRTSNQPQHF. DNA for the CDR3: TGTGCCTACCGGACAAGCAATCAGCCCCAGCATTTT.

As DNA, the CDR3 is TGTGCCAGCAGTTTAGCCGGCGCGAACACCGGGGAGCTGTTTTTT. The encoded protein is CASSLAGANTGELFF. This chain connects TRBV27 to TRBJ2-2; D gene uncertain. Germline V gene lookup returns CDR1 MNHEY and CDR2 SMNVEV (reference sequence). The V end was cut by 2 bases, the J end by 0 bases, with 7 bases between. The CDR3 is 15 amino acids.